This TCR beta chain came from a study of metastatic and nonmetastatic thyroid tumors. Study context: Peripheral blood and tumor or nodule samples from malignant and benign thyroid patients were compared. Study observations and caveats: When malignant thyroid tumors were compared with benign nodules, TCR beta diversity was reportedly significantly higher in the malignant tumors. This held in both blood and tumor samples.

Thyroid surgery was preceded by no treatment in any patient. Per the study methods: Using the CDR3 differences seen across clinicopathological groups, the authors built a distant-metastasis classifier for papillary thyroid cancer, which was meant to discriminate distant-metastatic patients. TCRdb reprocessed the PCR reads using MiXCR. The V and J calls reflect TCRdb's pipeline rather than the authors' work. The sample contains 6,500 to 8,000 clones, 25% to 30% of which appear only once. The germline V gene encodes CDR1 MNHEY and CDR2 SMNVEV (reference sequence). The CDR3 sequence is 17 residues long. With 3 bases removed from V and 2 bases from J, the gap between germline ends came to 17 bases. This clone has a handful of counts. The antigen remains undetermined.

The TCR was taken from a female donor with papillary thyroid cancer or a benign thyroid nodule (not recorded which). Some clones in this sample may be carry-over from other donors' samples. Sequencing used tumor tissue. The chain is built from TRBV27 and TRBJ1-5, with a possible D match to TRBD1 (5 bases). The CDR3 spells CASSLTGGRNGNQPQHF. DNA of the CDR3: TGTGCCAGCAGTTTGACGGGGGGGAGGAATGGCAATCAGCCCCAGCATTTT.